Listed below are T cell receptor beta chains from one sample, sequenced in a study of T-cell reconstitution after alpha-beta-depleted transplantation in children. One entry per CDR3 protein, called by TCRdb with MiXCR from the PCR reads. This repertoire shows under 250,000 distinct CDR3 sequences, about 15% found once; its top ten account for around 45%. The material was PBMCs, mostly from graft donor cells, obtained 360 days after TCRalphabeta/CD19-depleted stem cell transplant. These receptor sequences come from a male patient aged 2-15 years who had a stem cell transplant for acute lymphoblastic leukemia, so the T cells may come from the graft donor. Both conserved end residues are part of each CDR3. A D gene is named only where the DNA matches it firmly. Clone size, where shown, is once, few, many, or a class for clones that have expanded.

j_call: TRBJ2-2
d_call: -
clone_size: -
v_call: TRBV27
cdr3_length: 14
cdr3_aa: CATRGARMPGELFF
cdr3_nt: TGTGCCACACGGGGGGCCCGCATGCCGGGGGAGCTGTTTTTT

j_call: TRBJ1-5
d_call: -
clone_size: once
v_call: TRBV29-1
cdr3_length: 16
cdr3_aa: CSANGGTFRNPSPQHF
cdr3_nt: TGCAGCGCCAATGGCGGGACATTTAGAAATCCCAGCCCCCAGCATTTT

j_call: TRBJ1-2
d_call: TRBD1
clone_size: few
v_call: TRBV18
cdr3_length: 15
cdr3_aa: CASSGAGGLVPGYTF
cdr3_nt: TGTGCCAGCTCAGGAGCAGGGGGCCTTGTTCCTGGCTACACCTTC

j_call: TRBJ1-2
d_call: -
clone_size: -
v_call: TRBV12-3/TRBV12-4
cdr3_length: 15
cdr3_aa: CASSLVDRPNYGYTF
cdr3_nt: TGTGCCAGCAGTTTAGTCGACAGGCCCAACTATGGCTACACCTTC

j_call: TRBJ1-1
d_call: -
clone_size: few
v_call: TRBV10-1
cdr3_length: 13
cdr3_aa: CASSTDMNTEAFF
cdr3_nt: TGCGCCAGCAGTACTGACATGAACACTGAAGCTTTCTTT

j_call: TRBJ2-7
d_call: -
clone_size: many
v_call: TRBV9
cdr3_length: 14
cdr3_aa: CASSPRGGSYEQYF
cdr3_nt: TGTGCCAGCAGCCCAAGAGGGGGCTCCTACGAGCAGTACTTC

j_call: TRBJ1-5
d_call: -
clone_size: -
v_call: TRBV5-5
cdr3_length: 18
cdr3_aa: CASSFNQGRRDSNQPQHF
cdr3_nt: TGTGCCAGCAGCTTTAATCAGGGGCGAAGGGATAGCAATCAGCCCCAGCATTTT

j_call: TRBJ2-1
d_call: -
clone_size: -
v_call: TRBV5-1
cdr3_length: 16
cdr3_aa: CASSLAMGGRGNEQFF
cdr3_nt: TGCGCCAGCAGCTTGGCGATGGGGGGGCGAGGCAATGAGCAGTTCTTC

j_call: TRBJ2-7
d_call: -
clone_size: few
v_call: TRBV5-6
cdr3_length: 17
cdr3_aa: CASSSGIGGRGFYEQYF
cdr3_nt: TGTGCCAGCAGCTCTGGAATCGGGGGTCGGGGATTCTACGAGCAGTACTTC

j_call: TRBJ2-1
d_call: TRBD1
clone_size: few
v_call: TRBV27
cdr3_length: 15
cdr3_aa: CASSFRGQGGYEQFF
cdr3_nt: TGTGCCAGCAGTTTTCGGGGACAGGGTGGCTATGAGCAGTTCTTC

j_call: TRBJ2-1
d_call: TRBD2
clone_size: few
v_call: TRBV20-1
cdr3_length: 14
cdr3_aa: CSAASVGGYNEQFF
cdr3_nt: TGCAGTGCAGCCTCGGTCGGGGGGTACAATGAGCAGTTCTTC

j_call: TRBJ2-4
d_call: -
clone_size: -
v_call: TRBV21-1
cdr3_length: 14
cdr3_aa: CASSNEPRGNIQYF
cdr3_nt: TGTGCCAGCAGCAACGAACCCCGGGGAAACATTCAGTACTTC

j_call: TRBJ2-5
d_call: TRBD2
clone_size: few
v_call: TRBV20-1
cdr3_length: 18
cdr3_aa: CSARLGLAGIGVWETQYF
cdr3_nt: TGCAGTGCTCGACTGGGACTAGCGGGGATTGGGGTTTGGGAGACCCAGTACTTC

j_call: TRBJ2-5
d_call: TRBD1
clone_size: -
v_call: TRBV6-2/TRBV6-3
cdr3_length: 14
cdr3_aa: CASSHPTGSETQYF
cdr3_nt: TGTGCCAGCAGCCACCCGACAGGGTCAGAGACCCAGTACTTC

j_call: TRBJ2-7
d_call: TRBD2
clone_size: -
v_call: TRBV7-6
cdr3_length: 15
cdr3_aa: CASSPSGRGSYEQYF
cdr3_nt: TGTGCCAGCAGCCCTAGCGGTAGAGGCAGTTACGAGCAGTACTTC

j_call: TRBJ2-5
d_call: -
clone_size: -
v_call: TRBV4-3
cdr3_length: 16
cdr3_aa: CASSQEGLPSRGSQYF
cdr3_nt: TGCGCCAGCAGCCAAGAGGGCTTACCGTCCCGCGGGTCCCAGTACTTC

j_call: TRBJ2-3
d_call: TRBD1
clone_size: -
v_call: TRBV5-5
cdr3_length: 14
cdr3_aa: CASSPGQAADTQYF
cdr3_nt: TGTGCCAGCAGCCCGGGACAGGCCGCAGATACGCAGTATTTT

j_call: TRBJ1-5
d_call: -
clone_size: few
v_call: TRBV27
cdr3_length: 14
cdr3_aa: CASSSQRSNQPQHF
cdr3_nt: TGTGCCAGCAGTTCACAGAGAAGCAATCAGCCCCAGCATTTT

j_call: TRBJ2-7
d_call: -
clone_size: -
v_call: TRBV4-1
cdr3_length: 14
cdr3_aa: CASSQDMLAREQYF
cdr3_nt: TGCGCCAGCAGCCAAGATATGCTAGCGCGGGAGCAGTACTTC

j_call: TRBJ1-1
d_call: -
clone_size: -
v_call: TRBV20-1
cdr3_length: 16
cdr3_aa: CSASMRNRAISAEAFF
cdr3_nt: TGCAGTGCTAGTATGAGGAACCGAGCTATTTCGGCTGAAGCTTTCTTT

j_call: TRBJ2-7
d_call: -
clone_size: many
v_call: TRBV5-1
cdr3_length: 14
cdr3_aa: CASRQSWAFYEQYF
cdr3_nt: TGCGCCAGCAGGCAATCCTGGGCATTCTACGAGCAGTACTTC

j_call: TRBJ2-1
d_call: -
clone_size: -
v_call: TRBV27
cdr3_length: 14
cdr3_aa: CVSVRGLSYNEQFF
cdr3_nt: TGTGTGAGCGTCCGGGGCCTGAGCTACAATGAGCAGTTCTTC

j_call: TRBJ2-7
d_call: -
clone_size: -
v_call: TRBV20-1
cdr3_length: 14
cdr3_aa: CSARDGRSSYEQYF
cdr3_nt: TGCAGTGCTAGAGACGGCCGTTCCTCCTACGAGCAGTACTTC

j_call: TRBJ1-3
d_call: -
clone_size: few
v_call: TRBV10-3
cdr3_length: 16
cdr3_aa: CAISESSVPSGNTIYF
cdr3_nt: TGTGCCATCAGTGAGTCTTCCGTACCCTCTGGAAACACCATATATTTT

j_call: TRBJ1-1
d_call: -
clone_size: many
v_call: TRBV10-3
cdr3_length: 13
cdr3_aa: CAIKAIGDTEAFF
cdr3_nt: TGTGCCATCAAGGCCATAGGTGACACTGAAGCTTTCTTT

j_call: TRBJ2-6
d_call: TRBD1
clone_size: -
v_call: TRBV4-1
cdr3_length: 22
cdr3_aa: CASSQISTIGDRDLSGANVLTF
cdr3_nt: TGCGCCAGCAGCCAAATTTCTACTATTGGGGACAGAGACCTTAGCGGGGCCAACGTCCTGACTTTC

j_call: TRBJ2-3
d_call: TRBD2
clone_size: -
v_call: TRBV7-2
cdr3_length: 16
cdr3_aa: CASSLEQRGSTDTQYF
cdr3_nt: TGTGCCAGCAGCTTAGAACAGCGGGGTAGCACAGATACGCAGTATTTT

j_call: TRBJ1-1
d_call: TRBD1
clone_size: few
v_call: TRBV12-3/TRBV12-4
cdr3_length: 13
cdr3_aa: CASSSGQGGEAFF
cdr3_nt: TGTGCCAGCAGTTCGGGACAGGGTGGTGAAGCTTTCTTT

j_call: TRBJ1-3
d_call: -
clone_size: few
v_call: TRBV12-3/TRBV12-4
cdr3_length: 15
cdr3_aa: CASSFARPSGNTIYF
cdr3_nt: TGTGCCAGCAGTTTTGCCCGGCCCTCTGGAAACACCATATATTTT

j_call: TRBJ1-5
d_call: -
clone_size: few
v_call: TRBV7-2
cdr3_length: 13
cdr3_aa: CASSFKSNQPQHF
cdr3_nt: TGTGCCAGCAGCTTTAAAAGCAATCAGCCCCAGCATTTT

j_call: TRBJ2-3
d_call: TRBD2
clone_size: few
v_call: TRBV27
cdr3_length: 14
cdr3_aa: CASSWGGGADTQYF
cdr3_nt: TGTGCCAGCAGTTGGGGCGGGGGAGCAGATACGCAGTATTTT

j_call: TRBJ1-2
d_call: TRBD1
clone_size: -
v_call: TRBV5-1
cdr3_length: 14
cdr3_aa: CASSPQGGIYGYTF
cdr3_nt: TGCGCCAGCAGCCCGCAAGGGGGCATCTATGGCTACACCTTC

j_call: TRBJ1-6
d_call: TRBD1
clone_size: few
v_call: TRBV4-3
cdr3_length: 14
cdr3_aa: CASSQVTGVGSLHF
cdr3_nt: TGCGCCAGCAGCCAAGTAACAGGGGTAGGATCCCTCCACTTT

j_call: TRBJ1-1
d_call: -
clone_size: -
v_call: TRBV7-2
cdr3_length: 15
cdr3_aa: CASSLDAGENTEAFF
cdr3_nt: TGTGCCAGCAGCTTAGATGCAGGGGAGAACACTGAAGCTTTCTTT

j_call: TRBJ2-3
d_call: -
clone_size: -
v_call: TRBV20-1
cdr3_length: 14
cdr3_aa: CSAQRGAYTDTQYF
cdr3_nt: TGCAGTGCCCAAAGGGGGGCTTACACAGATACGCAGTATTTT

j_call: TRBJ2-1
d_call: TRBD2
clone_size: -
v_call: TRBV12-3/TRBV12-4
cdr3_length: 16
cdr3_aa: CASSLAPGLAYNEQFF
cdr3_nt: TGTGCCAGCAGTTTAGCTCCGGGACTAGCCTACAATGAGCAGTTCTTC

j_call: TRBJ2-2
d_call: -
clone_size: few
v_call: TRBV2
cdr3_length: 14
cdr3_aa: CASSVLLQGGELFF
cdr3_nt: TGTGCCAGCAGTGTGCTGCTTCAGGGCGGGGAGCTGTTTTTT

j_call: TRBJ1-3
d_call: -
clone_size: -
v_call: TRBV7-6
cdr3_length: 16
cdr3_aa: CASSPMVEHSGNTIYF
cdr3_nt: TGTGCCAGCAGCCCTATGGTGGAACACTCTGGAAACACCATATATTTT

j_call: TRBJ2-7
d_call: -
clone_size: many
v_call: TRBV2
cdr3_length: 12
cdr3_aa: CASTGPHYEQYF
cdr3_nt: TGTGCCAGCACAGGACCACACTACGAGCAGTACTTC

j_call: TRBJ2-1
d_call: -
clone_size: few
v_call: TRBV9
cdr3_length: 16
cdr3_aa: CASSGWHVSQRGEQFF
cdr3_nt: TGTGCCAGCAGCGGGTGGCATGTGTCCCAAAGGGGCGAGCAGTTCTTC

j_call: TRBJ2-2
d_call: TRBD2
clone_size: -
v_call: TRBV6-1
cdr3_length: 16
cdr3_aa: CASRNPAGGPTGELFF
cdr3_nt: TGTGCCAGCAGAAACCCGGCGGGGGGGCCCACCGGGGAGCTGTTTTTT

j_call: TRBJ2-7
d_call: -
clone_size: few
v_call: TRBV12-3/TRBV12-4
cdr3_length: 14
cdr3_aa: CASSLTGTIYEQYF
cdr3_nt: TGTGCCAGCAGTTTAACAGGGACTATCTACGAGCAGTACTTC

j_call: TRBJ1-1
d_call: TRBD1
clone_size: few
v_call: TRBV20-1
cdr3_length: 13
cdr3_aa: CSASGQGYTEAFF
cdr3_nt: TGCAGTGCTAGCGGACAGGGATACACTGAAGCTTTCTTT

j_call: TRBJ2-3
d_call: TRBD2
clone_size: -
v_call: TRBV4-3
cdr3_length: 15
cdr3_aa: CASSQLAGGTDTQYF
cdr3_nt: TGCGCCAGCAGCCAACTAGCGGGGGGCACAGATACGCAGTATTTT

j_call: TRBJ2-2
d_call: -
clone_size: -
v_call: TRBV24-1
cdr3_length: 16
cdr3_aa: CATSDPGPGETGELFF
cdr3_nt: TGTGCCACCAGTGATCCCGGGCCTGGGGAGACCGGGGAGCTGTTTTTT

j_call: TRBJ2-1
d_call: -
clone_size: -
v_call: TRBV4-1
cdr3_length: 13
cdr3_aa: CASSQDWGREQFF
cdr3_nt: TGCGCCAGCAGCCAAGACTGGGGCAGGGAGCAGTTCTTC

j_call: TRBJ1-3
d_call: -
clone_size: -
v_call: TRBV9
cdr3_length: 14
cdr3_aa: CASSVVSEGNTIYF
cdr3_nt: TGTGCCAGCAGCGTAGTTTCAGAAGGAAACACCATATATTTT

j_call: TRBJ2-1
d_call: -
clone_size: -
v_call: TRBV30
cdr3_length: 16
cdr3_aa: CAWSQANPSSYNEQFF
cdr3_nt: TGTGCCTGGAGTCAGGCTAACCCCAGCTCCTACAATGAGCAGTTCTTC

j_call: TRBJ2-7
d_call: TRBD1
clone_size: few
v_call: TRBV2
cdr3_length: 15
cdr3_aa: CASSISGTGDYEQYF
cdr3_nt: TGTGCCAGCAGTATCTCCGGGACAGGGGACTACGAGCAGTACTTC

j_call: TRBJ2-1
d_call: -
clone_size: -
v_call: TRBV24-1
cdr3_length: 13
cdr3_aa: CATSDLFDDEQFF
cdr3_nt: TGTGCCACCAGTGATCTATTTGACGATGAGCAGTTCTTC

j_call: TRBJ2-1
d_call: -
clone_size: -
v_call: TRBV11-2
cdr3_length: 15
cdr3_aa: CASSADWLGGDEQFF
cdr3_nt: TGTGCCAGCAGCGCGGATTGGCTAGGAGGCGATGAGCAGTTCTTC

j_call: TRBJ2-7
d_call: TRBD2
clone_size: -
v_call: TRBV12-3/TRBV12-4
cdr3_length: 15
cdr3_aa: CASSLSGRAFYEQYF
cdr3_nt: TGTGCCAGCAGTTTGAGCGGGAGGGCCTTTTACGAGCAGTACTTC

j_call: TRBJ2-7
d_call: -
clone_size: few
v_call: TRBV3-1
cdr3_length: 15
cdr3_aa: CASSQAVVGSYEQYF
cdr3_nt: TGTGCCAGCAGCCAAGCAGTTGTGGGGTCCTACGAGCAGTACTTC

j_call: TRBJ2-7
d_call: -
clone_size: few
v_call: TRBV12-3/TRBV12-4
cdr3_length: 14
cdr3_aa: CASSLEASPYEQYF
cdr3_nt: TGTGCCAGCAGTTTAGAGGCTAGCCCCTACGAGCAGTACTTC

j_call: TRBJ1-4
d_call: -
clone_size: few
v_call: TRBV5-6
cdr3_length: 14
cdr3_aa: CASSPGQFNEKLFF
cdr3_nt: TGTGCCAGCAGCCCAGGACAGTTTAATGAAAAACTGTTTTTT